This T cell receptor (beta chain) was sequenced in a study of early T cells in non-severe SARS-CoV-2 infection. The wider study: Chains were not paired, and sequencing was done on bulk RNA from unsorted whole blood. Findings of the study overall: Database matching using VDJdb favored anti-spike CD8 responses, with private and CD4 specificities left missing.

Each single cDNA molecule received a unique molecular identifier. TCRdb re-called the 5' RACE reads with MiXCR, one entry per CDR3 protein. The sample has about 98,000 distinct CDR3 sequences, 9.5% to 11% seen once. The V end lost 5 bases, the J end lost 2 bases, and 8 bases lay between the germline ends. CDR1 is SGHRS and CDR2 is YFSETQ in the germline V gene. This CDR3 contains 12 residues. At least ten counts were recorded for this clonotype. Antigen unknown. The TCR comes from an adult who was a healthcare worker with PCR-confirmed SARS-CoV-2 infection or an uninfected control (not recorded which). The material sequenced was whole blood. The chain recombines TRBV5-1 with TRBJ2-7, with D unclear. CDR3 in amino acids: CASRSGTYEQYF. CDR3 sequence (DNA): TGCGCCAGCAGGTCAGGAACCTACGAGCAGTACTTC.